These 7 T cell receptor beta chains share one sample of origin, sequenced in a study of blood T cell repertoires in COVID-19. This table comes from immunoSEQ multiplex PCR, and its TCRdb copy is limited to in-frame clones, with some not included. The repertoire has tens of thousands of clones, around 83% of them found once; the top ten carry roughly 25%. What was sequenced was peripheral blood. Receptors were obtained from a man aged 55 to 69 with acute or convalescent COVID-19.

The rearrangement joins TRBV4-1 to TRBJ1-5; 10 nucleotides agree with TRBD1. The CDR3 has 15 residues. From germline, CDR1 is MGHRA and CDR2 YSYEKL. The V segment lost 2 bases and the J segment 7 bases; nucleotides outside the gene matches: 5. Written as DNA, the CDR3 is TGCGCCAGCAGCCAACAGGACAGGGGGAACCAGCCCCAGCATTTT. Protein: CASSQQDRGNQPQHF.

Written as DNA, the CDR3 is TGTGCCAGCTCGTTCGGGGGTAGCTCTGGAAACACCATATATTTT. Its translation: CASSFGGSSGNTIYF. The chain is built from TRBV18 and TRBJ1-3; TRBD1 might be the D (5 bases). Per the germline V gene, CDR1 is KGHSH and CDR2 is LQKENI. V lost 6 bases and J lost 0, with 12 bases in between. The CDR3 length is 15 residues.

This sequence joins TRBV28 and TRBJ1-2; 8 bases fit TRBD1. The J segment lost 8 bases and the V segment lost 2 bases, leaving 16 bases of the junction unmatched. The CDR3 sequence is 17 residues long. Germline CDR1 and CDR2: MDHEN and SYDVKM. The CDR3, as DNA: TGTGCCAGCAGTTTACCTACGGAGTGGGTCAGGGGGCACGGCTACACCTTC. Residues: CASSLPTEWVRGHGYTF.

V is TRBV15 and J is TRBJ2-3; a weak D match, TRBD1 (6 bases). Per germline, CDR1 LNHNV and CDR2 YYDKDF (reference sequence). V was cut by 4 bases and J by 0 bases, with 11 bases left in between. The CDR3 loop spans 15 amino acids. CDR3 in DNA: TGTGCCACCAGCAAACCAGGGGCTAGCACAGATACGCAGTATTTT. It is translated as CATSKPGASTDTQYF. Full variable domain (remainder filled in from reference TRBV15 and TRBJ2-3): DAMVIQNPRYQVTQFGKPVTLSCSQTLNHNVMYWYQQKSSQAPKLLFHYYDKDFNNEADTPDNFQSRRPNTSFCFLDIRSPGLGDTAMYLCATSKPGASTDTQYFGPGTRLTVL.

V is TRBV20-1 and J is TRBJ1-2; 8 nucleotides agree with TRBD1. The CDR3 is 11 amino acids. Trimming at V came to 5 bases and at J to 8 bases, leaving 4 bases not matched to a gene. Germline loops: CDR1 DFQATT, CDR2 SNEGSKA (reference sequence). As DNA, the CDR3 is TGCAGTGCTGGACAGGGAGGCGGCTACACCTTC. This codes for CSAGQGGGYTF.

The genes are TRBV6-6 and TRBJ2-7; 9 nucleotides line up with TRBD2. The CDR3 is 15 residues long. Germline CDR1 MNHNY, CDR2 SVGAGI (reference sequence). V lost 6 bases, J lost 3 bases, and 9 bases stayed unmatched. DNA for the CDR3: TGTGCCAGCAGCACAAACTCAGCGGGGGGCTACGAGCAGTACTTC. Its protein product is CASSTNSAGGYEQYF.

The V gene is TRBV28, the J gene TRBJ2-7; TRBD1 agrees at 9 bases. This CDR3 has 12 amino acids. Trimming took 5 bases from V and 11 from J; bases not matched to a gene: 7. CDR1 is MDHEN and CDR2 is SYDVKM in the germline V gene. The CDR3 spells CASSAHRGREYV. DNA for the CDR3: TGTGCCAGCAGTGCCCACAGGGGGCGCGAGTACGTC.